This T cell receptor (beta chain) is drawn from a study of blood T cell repertoires in COVID-19. In the study overall: T cells, B-cell-depleted T cells, or PBMCs provided the cDNA or gDNA that served as material.

The ends were cut back, 6 bases at V and 5 bases at J, with 13 bases in the middle. Germline-derived CDR1 and CDR2 are SNHLY and FYNNEI. This CDR3 region has 13 residues. This clone was seen once. Per the authors' pipeline: Reference gene primer amplification gave nucleated cell count estimates. This table comes from immunoSEQ multiplex PCR, and its TCRdb copy is limited to in-frame clones, with some not included. The DNA was the basis for D and trimming; V, J and clone size are from that table. The sample shows around 160,000 clones, roughly 87% of them seen only once. Sequenced input: PBMCs or T cells enriched from blood (not recorded which). The origin of this receptor is a man aged 50 to 60 who had recovered from COVID-19. V is TRBV2 and J is TRBJ2-5, with D possibly matching TRBD1 (7 bases). The CDR3 spells CASSDSGGETQYF. CDR3 sequence (DNA): TGTGCCAGCAGCGATTCAGGGGGGGAGACCCAGTACTTC.